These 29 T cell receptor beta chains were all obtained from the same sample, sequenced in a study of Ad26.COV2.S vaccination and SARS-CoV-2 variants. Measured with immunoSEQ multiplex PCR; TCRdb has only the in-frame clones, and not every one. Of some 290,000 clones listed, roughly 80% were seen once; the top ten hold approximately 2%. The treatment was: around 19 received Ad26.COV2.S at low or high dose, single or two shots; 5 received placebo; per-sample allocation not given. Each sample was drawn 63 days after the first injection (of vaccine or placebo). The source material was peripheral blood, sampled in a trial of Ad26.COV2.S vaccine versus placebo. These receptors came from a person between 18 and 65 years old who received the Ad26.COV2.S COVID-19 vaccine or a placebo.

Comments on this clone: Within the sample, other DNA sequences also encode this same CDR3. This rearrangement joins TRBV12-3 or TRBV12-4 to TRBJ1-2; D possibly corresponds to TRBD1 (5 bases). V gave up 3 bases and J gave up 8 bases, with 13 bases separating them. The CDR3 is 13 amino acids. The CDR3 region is CASSFGGRGGYTF. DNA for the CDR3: TGTGCCAGCAGTTTCGGAGGGAGGGGAGGCTACACCTTC.

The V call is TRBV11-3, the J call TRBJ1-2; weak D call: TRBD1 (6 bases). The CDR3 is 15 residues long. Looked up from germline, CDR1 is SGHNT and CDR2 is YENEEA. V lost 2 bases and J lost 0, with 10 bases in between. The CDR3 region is CASSLRDRSNYGYTF. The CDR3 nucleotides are TGTGCCAGCAGCTTAAGAGACAGGTCTAACTATGGCTACACCTTC.

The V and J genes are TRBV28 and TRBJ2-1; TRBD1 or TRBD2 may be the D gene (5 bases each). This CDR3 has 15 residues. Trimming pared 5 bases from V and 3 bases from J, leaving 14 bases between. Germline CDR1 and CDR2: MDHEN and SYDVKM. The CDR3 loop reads CASSGTWGFYNEQFF. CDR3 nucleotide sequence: TGTGCCAGCAGTGGGACCTGGGGCTTCTACAATGAGCAGTTCTTC.

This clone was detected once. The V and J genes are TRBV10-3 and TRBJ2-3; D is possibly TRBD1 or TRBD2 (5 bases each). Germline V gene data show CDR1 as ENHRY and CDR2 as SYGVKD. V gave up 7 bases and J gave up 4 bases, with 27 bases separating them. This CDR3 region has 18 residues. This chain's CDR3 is CAIKGASLGATDPDTQYF. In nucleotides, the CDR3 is TGTGCCATCAAGGGTGCATCCCTCGGGGCCACGGACCCAGATACGCAGTATTTT.

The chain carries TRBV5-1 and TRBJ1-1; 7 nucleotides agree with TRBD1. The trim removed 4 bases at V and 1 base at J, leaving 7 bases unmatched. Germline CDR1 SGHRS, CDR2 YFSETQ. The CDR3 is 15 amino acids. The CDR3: CASSVGTVQNTEAFF. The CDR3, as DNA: TGCGCCAGCAGCGTGGGGACAGTGCAGAACACTGAAGCTTTCTTT.

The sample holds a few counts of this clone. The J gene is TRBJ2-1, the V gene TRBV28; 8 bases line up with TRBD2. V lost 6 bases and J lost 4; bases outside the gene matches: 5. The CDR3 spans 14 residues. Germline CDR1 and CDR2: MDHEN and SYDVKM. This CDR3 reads CASRAGGSYNEQFF. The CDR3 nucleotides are TGTGCCAGCAGGGCGGGGGGTTCTTACAATGAGCAGTTCTTC. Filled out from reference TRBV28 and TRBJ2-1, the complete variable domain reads DVKVTQSSRYLVKRTGEKVFLECVQDMDHENMFWYRQDPGLGLRLIYFSYDVKMKEKGDIPEGYSVSREKKERFSLILESASTNQTSMYLCASRAGGSYNEQFFGPGTRLTVL.

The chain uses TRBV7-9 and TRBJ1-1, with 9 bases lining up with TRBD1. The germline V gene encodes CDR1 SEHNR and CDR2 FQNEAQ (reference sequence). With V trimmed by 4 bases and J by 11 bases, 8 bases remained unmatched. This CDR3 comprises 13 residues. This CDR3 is CASSYPGQGSAFF. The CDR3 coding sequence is TGTGCCAGCAGCTACCCCGGACAGGGGTCGGCTTTCTTT.

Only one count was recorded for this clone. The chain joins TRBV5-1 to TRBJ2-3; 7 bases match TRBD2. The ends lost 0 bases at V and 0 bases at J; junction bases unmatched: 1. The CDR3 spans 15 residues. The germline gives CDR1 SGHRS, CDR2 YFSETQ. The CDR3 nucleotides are TGCGCCAGCAGCTTGGCGGGGGGTAGCACAGATACGCAGTATTTT. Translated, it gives CASSLAGGSTDTQYF. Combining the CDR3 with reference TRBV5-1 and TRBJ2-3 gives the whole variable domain KAGVTQTPRYLIKTRGQQVTLSCSPISGHRSVSWYQQTPGQGLQFLFEYFSETQRNKGNFPGRFSGRQFSNSRSEMNVSTLELGDSALYLCASSLAGGSTDTQYFGPGTRLTVL.

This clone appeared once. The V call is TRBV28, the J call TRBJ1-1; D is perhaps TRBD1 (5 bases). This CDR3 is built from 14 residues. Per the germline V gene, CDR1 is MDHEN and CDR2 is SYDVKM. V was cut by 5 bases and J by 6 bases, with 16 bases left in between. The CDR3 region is CASSLELGRAEAFF. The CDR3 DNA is TGTGCCAGCAGTCTGGAACTCGGCAGGGCTGAAGCTTTCTTT.

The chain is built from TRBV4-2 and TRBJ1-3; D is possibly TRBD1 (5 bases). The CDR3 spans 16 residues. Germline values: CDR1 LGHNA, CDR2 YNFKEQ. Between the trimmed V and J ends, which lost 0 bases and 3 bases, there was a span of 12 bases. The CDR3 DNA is TGTGCCAGCAGCCAAGATTCCAACGGGGGTGGAAACACCATATATTTT. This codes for CASSQDSNGGGNTIYF.

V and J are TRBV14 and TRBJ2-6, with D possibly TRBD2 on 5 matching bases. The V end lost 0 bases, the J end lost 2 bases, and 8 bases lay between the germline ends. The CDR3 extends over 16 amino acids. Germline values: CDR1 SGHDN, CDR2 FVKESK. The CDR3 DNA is TGTGCCAGCAGCCAAGATTCCGGGACTGGGGCCAACGTCCTGACTTTC. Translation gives CASSQDSGTGANVLTF.

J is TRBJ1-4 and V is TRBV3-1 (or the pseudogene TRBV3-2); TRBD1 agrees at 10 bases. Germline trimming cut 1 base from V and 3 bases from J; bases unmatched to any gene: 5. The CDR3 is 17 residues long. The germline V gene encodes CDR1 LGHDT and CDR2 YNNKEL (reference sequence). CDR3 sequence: CASSQAGQGVSNEKLFF. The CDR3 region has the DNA TGTGCCAGCAGCCAAGCTGGACAGGGGGTCTCTAATGAAAAACTGTTTTTT.

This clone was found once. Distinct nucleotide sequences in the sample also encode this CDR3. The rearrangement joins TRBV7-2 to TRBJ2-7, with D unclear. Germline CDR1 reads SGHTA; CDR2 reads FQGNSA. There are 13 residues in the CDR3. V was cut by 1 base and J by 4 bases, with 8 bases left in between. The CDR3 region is CASSLDPGYEQYF. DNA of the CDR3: TGTGCCAGCAGCTTAGACCCGGGTTACGAGCAGTACTTC.

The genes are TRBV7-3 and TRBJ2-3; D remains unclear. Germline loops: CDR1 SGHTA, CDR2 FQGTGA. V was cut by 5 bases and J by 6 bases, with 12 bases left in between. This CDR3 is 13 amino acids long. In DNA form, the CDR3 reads TGTGCCAGCAGCCCACGCTCTTCGGATACGCAGTATTTT. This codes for CASSPRSSDTQYF.

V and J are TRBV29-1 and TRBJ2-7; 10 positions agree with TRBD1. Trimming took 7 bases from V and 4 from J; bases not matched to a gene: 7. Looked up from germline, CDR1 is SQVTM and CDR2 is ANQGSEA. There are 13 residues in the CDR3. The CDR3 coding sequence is TGCAGCGCCCTAGACAGGGGGCTATACGAGCAGTACTTC. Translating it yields CSALDRGLYEQYF.

The CDR3 here is CASTKTRTGNYGYTF. DNA of the CDR3: TGTGCCAGCACCAAGACCCGGACAGGGAACTATGGCTACACCTTC. This chain uses TRBV28 with TRBJ1-2; 8 bases align to TRBD1. The V gene end was trimmed by 7 bases and the J gene end by 2 bases; junction bases not matched to a gene: 9. There are 15 residues in the CDR3. Germline lookup yields CDR1 MDHEN and CDR2 SYDVKM.

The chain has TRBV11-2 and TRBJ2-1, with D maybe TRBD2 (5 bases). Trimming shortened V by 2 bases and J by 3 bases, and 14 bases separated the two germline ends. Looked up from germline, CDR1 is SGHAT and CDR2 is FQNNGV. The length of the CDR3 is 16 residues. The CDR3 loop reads CASSLRGGPYYNEQFF. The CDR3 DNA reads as TGTGCCAGCAGCTTAAGAGGCGGGCCTTACTACAATGAGCAGTTCTTC.

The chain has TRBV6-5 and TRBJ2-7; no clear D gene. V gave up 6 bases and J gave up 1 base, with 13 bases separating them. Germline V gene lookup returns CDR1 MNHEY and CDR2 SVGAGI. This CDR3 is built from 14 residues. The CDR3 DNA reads TGTGCCAGCAGCCCCATGGACGCATCCTACGAGCAGTACTTC. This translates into CASSPMDASYEQYF.

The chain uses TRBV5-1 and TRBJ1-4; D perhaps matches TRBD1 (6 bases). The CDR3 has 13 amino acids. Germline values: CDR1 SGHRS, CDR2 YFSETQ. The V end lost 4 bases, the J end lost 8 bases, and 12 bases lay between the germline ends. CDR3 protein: CASSISGVEKLFF. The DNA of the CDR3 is TGCGCCAGCAGCATCTCAGGGGTCGAAAAACTGTTTTTT.

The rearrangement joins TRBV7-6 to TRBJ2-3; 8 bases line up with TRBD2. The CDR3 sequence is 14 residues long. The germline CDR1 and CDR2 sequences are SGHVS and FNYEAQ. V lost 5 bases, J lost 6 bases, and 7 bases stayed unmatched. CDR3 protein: CASSIIAGFDTQYF. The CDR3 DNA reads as TGTGCCAGCAGCATCATAGCGGGGTTTGATACGCAGTATTTT.

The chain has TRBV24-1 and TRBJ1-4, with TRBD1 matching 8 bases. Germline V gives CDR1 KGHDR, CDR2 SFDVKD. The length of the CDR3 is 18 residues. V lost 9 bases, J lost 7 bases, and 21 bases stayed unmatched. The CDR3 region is CATATLTPGGGEGEKLFF. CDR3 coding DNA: TGTGCCACCGCAACCCTTACCCCAGGGGGCGGAGAGGGTGAAAAACTGTTTTTT.

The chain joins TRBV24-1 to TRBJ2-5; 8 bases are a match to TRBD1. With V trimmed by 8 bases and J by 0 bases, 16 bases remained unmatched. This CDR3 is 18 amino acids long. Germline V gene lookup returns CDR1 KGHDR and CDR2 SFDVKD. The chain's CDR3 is CATILNMLQGENQETQYF. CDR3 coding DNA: TGTGCCACCATACTGAATATGCTACAGGGGGAGAACCAAGAGACCCAGTACTTC.

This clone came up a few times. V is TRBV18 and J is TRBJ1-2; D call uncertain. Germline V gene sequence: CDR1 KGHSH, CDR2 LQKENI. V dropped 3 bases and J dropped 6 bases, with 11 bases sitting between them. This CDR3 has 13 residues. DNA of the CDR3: TGTGCCAGCTCACCTGGACGGGCAGATGGCTACACCTTC. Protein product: CASSPGRADGYTF.

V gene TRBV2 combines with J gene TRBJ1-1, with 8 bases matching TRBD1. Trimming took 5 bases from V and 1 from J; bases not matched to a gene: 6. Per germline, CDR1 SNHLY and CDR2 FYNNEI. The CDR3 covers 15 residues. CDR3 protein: CASSPQGVWNTEAFF. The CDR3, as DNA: TGTGCCAGCAGTCCACAGGGGGTGTGGAACACTGAAGCTTTCTTT.

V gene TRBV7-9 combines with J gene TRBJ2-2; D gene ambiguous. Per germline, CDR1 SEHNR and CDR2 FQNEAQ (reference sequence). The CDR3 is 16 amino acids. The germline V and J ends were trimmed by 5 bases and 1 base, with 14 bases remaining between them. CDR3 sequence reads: CASSMTRVLNTGELFF. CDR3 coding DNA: TGTGCCAGCAGCATGACGAGAGTTCTGAACACCGGGGAGCTGTTTTTT.

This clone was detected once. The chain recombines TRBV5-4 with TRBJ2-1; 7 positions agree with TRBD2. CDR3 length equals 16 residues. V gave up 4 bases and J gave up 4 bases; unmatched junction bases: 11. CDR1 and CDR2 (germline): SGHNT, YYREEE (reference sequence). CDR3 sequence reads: CASSPTMGGSYNEQFF. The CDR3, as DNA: TGTGCCAGCAGCCCCACCATGGGAGGGAGTTACAATGAGCAGTTCTTC.

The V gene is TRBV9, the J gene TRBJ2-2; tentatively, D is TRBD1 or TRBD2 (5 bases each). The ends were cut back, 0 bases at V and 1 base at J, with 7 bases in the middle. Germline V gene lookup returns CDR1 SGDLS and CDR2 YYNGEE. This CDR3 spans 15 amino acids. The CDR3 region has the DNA TGTGCCAGCAGCGTAGGTGGGGGGAACACCGGGGAGCTGTTTTTT. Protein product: CASSVGGGNTGELFF. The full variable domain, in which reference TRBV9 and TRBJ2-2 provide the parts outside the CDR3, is DSGVTQTPKHLITATGQRVTLRCSPRSGDLSVYWYQQSLDQGLQFLIQYYNGEERAKGNILERFSAQQFPDLHSELNLSSLELGDSALYFCASSVGGGNTGELFFGEGSRLTVL.

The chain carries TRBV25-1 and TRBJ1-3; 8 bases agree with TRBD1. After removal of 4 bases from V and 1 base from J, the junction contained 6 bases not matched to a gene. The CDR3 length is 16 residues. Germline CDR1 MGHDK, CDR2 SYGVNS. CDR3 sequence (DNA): TGTGCCAGCAGTGGCTTTACAGGGGGTTCTGGAAACACCATATATTTT. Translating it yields CASSGFTGGSGNTIYF.

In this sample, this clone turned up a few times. CDR3 coding DNA: TGTGCCAGCAGTCCCGGGACAGGGGACATCTATGGCTACACCTTC. Its translation is CASSPGTGDIYGYTF. V usage is TRBV6-5 and J usage is TRBJ1-2; 10 nucleotides agree with TRBD1. Germline V CDR1 and CDR2: MNHEY, SVGAGI. V lost 5 bases, J lost 4 bases, and 7 bases stayed unmatched. CDR3 length: 15 amino acids.